This TCR beta chain was captured in a study of cytomegalovirus exposure and HLA in healthy donors. General study points: A list of roughly 160 TCR beta chains associated with cytomegalovirus was given.

CDR1 ENHRY and CDR2 SYGVKD come from the germline V gene. The V end lost 11 bases, the J end lost 4 bases, and 15 bases lay between the germline ends. This CDR3 comprises 13 residues. A note on this clone: Antigen specificity is unknown.

With 60 Vbeta and 13 Jbeta primers, the PCR was carried out. TCRdb keeps only in-frame clones here, not all; method: immunoSEQ multiplex PCR. The table includes fewer than 250,000 clones, around 87% detected once. Sampled while nominally healthy, donors likely had unrecorded immune exposures. The gene calls are TRBV10-3 and TRBJ1-5; no reliable D call. Sequencing was performed on PBMCs. The TCR was taken from a boy between 2 and 15 years old in good health and CMV-seronegative. The CDR3 coding sequence is TGTGCCGCCAGCCCAGGTACTAATCAGCCCCAGCATTTT. Translating gives CAASPGTNQPQHF.